The 23 T cell receptor beta chains below come from one sample, sequenced in a study of read filtering for tumor transcriptome and immune sequencing (dated by TCRdb to between 2020 and 2021). The instrument given in TCRdb is Illumina HiSeq 4000. TCR libraries were built from approximately 400 ng RNA with the Immunoverse kit, using molecular barcoded adaptors covering alpha/delta and beta/gamma chains. TCRdb reworked the public reads: Q25 trimming with fastp, MiXCR clone assembly, productive beta chains retained. Entries are consolidated by CDR3 protein sequence, retaining the most common genes and DNA. Here the sample has approximately 41,000 distinct CDR3 sequences; roughly 13% occur a single time. The ten largest clones add up to 25% to 35% of the sample. Sequenced material: a population of CD138-negative cells sorted from bone marrow. The cell subset or site label, as the study defines it: bone marrow mononuclear cells depleted of CD138+ plasma/myeloma cells by negative magnetic selection. Receptors originate from a donor over 35 with multiple myeloma.

This clonotype was seen at least ten times. The rearrangement joins TRBV5-1 to TRBJ2-5; no firm D call. The germline V gene encodes CDR1 SGHRS and CDR2 YFSETQ. The CDR3 covers 13 residues. V lost 3 bases, J lost 5 bases, and 11 bases lay in between. This chain's CDR3 is CASSWGTQETQYF. The CDR3, as DNA: TGCGCCAGCAGCTGGGGTACCCAGGAGACCCAGTACTTC. Looking up the rest from reference TRBV5-1 and TRBJ2-5 gives the full variable domain: KAGVTQTPRYLIKTRGQQVTLSCSPISGHRSVSWYQQTPGQGLQFLFEYFSETQRNKGNFPGRFSGRQFSNSRSEMNVSTLELGDSALYLCASSWGTQETQYFGPGTRLLVL.

In its sample, this clonotype was seen many times. The chain is built from TRBV7-8 and TRBJ2-2; TRBD2 is a possible D gene (6 bases). Germline lookup yields CDR1 SGHVS and CDR2 FQNEAQ. The CDR3 is made up of 16 amino acids. V lost 5 bases to trimming and J lost 3 bases, with 16 bases between them. The chain's CDR3 is CASSPIAVRDTGELFF. The CDR3 DNA reads TGTGCCAGCAGCCCAATAGCGGTTCGGGACACCGGGGAGCTGTTTTTT.

Concerning this clonotype: A single base separates this from a much larger clone, so it may be a read error. It is likely a read error, because the conserved phenylalanine at the end of the CDR3 is missing. The chain carries TRBV4-1 and TRBJ2-3; TRBD1 is a possible D gene (5 bases). Germline values: CDR1 MGHRA, CDR2 YSYEKL. V was cut by 0 bases and J by 4 bases, with 5 bases left in between. The CDR3 contains 13 residues. In DNA form, the CDR3 reads TGCGCCAGCAGCCAAGAACAGGCAGATACGCAGTATCTT. Its protein is CASSQEQADTQYL.

This clonotype came up many times. The J gene is TRBJ2-3, the V gene TRBV19; TRBD1 matches 8 bases. The germline V gene encodes CDR1 LNHDA and CDR2 SQIVND (reference sequence). The CDR3 length is 16 residues. V dropped 5 bases and J dropped 6; count of bases not matched to a gene: 13. In DNA form, the CDR3 reads TGTGCCAGTAGTCAGCTGACAGGGGATTTTGGCGATACGCAGTATTTT. Its protein product is CASSQLTGDFGDTQYF.

Regarding this clonotype: A read error is the likely source, as a far larger clone sits one nucleotide away. V usage is TRBV20-1 and J usage is TRBJ1-4; D might be TRBD1 (5 bases). This CDR3 is built from 18 residues. In germline, CDR1 is DFQATT, CDR2 SNEGSKA (reference sequence). CDR3 nucleotides: TGCAGTGCTAGAGATTGGAACATGGGGGAGGTTCACACAGATACGCGGTATTTT. Protein: CSARDWNMGEVHTDTRYF.

This clonotype was counted at least ten times. This rearrangement joins TRBV5-1 to TRBJ2-2; TRBD1 agrees at 10 bases. The trim removed 5 bases at V and 7 bases at J, leaving 11 bases unmatched. This CDR3 has 16 residues. Germline loops: CDR1 SGHRS, CDR2 YFSETQ. CDR3 nucleotide sequence: TGCGCCAGCAGATATGCGACAGGGGGCTCTGGCGGGGAGCTGTTTTTT. This sequence encodes CASRYATGGSGGELFF. The full variable domain, completed using reference TRBV5-1 and TRBJ2-2, is KAGVTQTPRYLIKTRGQQVTLSCSPISGHRSVSWYQQTPGQGLQFLFEYFSETQRNKGNFPGRFSGRQFSNSRSEMNVSTLELGDSALYLCASRYATGGSGGELFFGEGSRLTVL.

This clonotype has at least ten counts. This chain joins TRBV6-2 or TRBV6-3 and TRBJ2-7; D remains ambiguous. This CDR3 contains 14 residues. Per germline, CDR1 MNHEY and CDR2 SVGEGT. V lost 6 bases and J 3 bases, leaving 15 bases between the germline ends. For the CDR3, the DNA is TGTGCCAGCAGGCTCCCGGGTCGAGGCTACGAGCAGTACTTC. This gives the protein CASRLPGRGYEQYF.

Only a few counts were recorded for this clonotype. Just one base apart from a much larger clone, this may be a read error. The V call is TRBV4-3, the J call TRBJ1-5; no firm D call. Germline-derived CDR1 and CDR2 are LGHNA and YSLEER. The length of the CDR3 is 14 residues. The CDR3 DNA reads TGCGCCAGCGGCCAAAACAGAAACAATCAGCCCCAGCATTTT. Its translation is CASGQNRNNQPQHF.

At least ten counts were recorded for this clonotype. The conserved closing phenylalanine or tryptophan is absent in this CDR3, likely reflecting a read error. V is TRBV4-1 and J is TRBJ1-5; D remains unclear. The CDR3 consists of 16 residues. The V end was cut by 0 bases, the J end by 2 bases, with 11 bases between. Per the germline V gene, CDR1 is MGHRA and CDR2 is YSYEKL. CDR3 region: CASSQDLRGGNQPQHL. In DNA, the CDR3 is TGCGCCAGCAGCCAAGACCTTCGCGGGGGCAATCAGCCCCAGCATCTT.

There are many counts of this clonotype. The gene calls are TRBV10-1 and TRBJ1-1; D is perhaps TRBD1 (5 bases). The V and J ends lost 6 bases and 7 bases respectively, with 15 bases between them. Germline loops: CDR1 WNHNN, CDR2 SYGVQD (reference sequence). This CDR3 comprises 13 residues. The CDR3 region has the DNA TGCGCCAGCAGACTAAAAGACGGACATGAAGCTTTCTTT. It is translated as CASRLKDGHEAFF.

The chain combines TRBV24-1 with TRBJ2-1, with 8 positions matching TRBD2. Germline-derived CDR1 and CDR2 are KGHDR and SFDVKD. The CDR3 is made up of 16 amino acids. V shed 0 bases and J 0 bases; nucleotides not matched to a gene: 0. The CDR3 loop reads CATSDLSGSSYNEQFF. The CDR3 DNA reads as TGTGCCACCAGTGATTTGAGCGGGAGCTCCTACAATGAGCAGTTCTTC.

The V and J genes are TRBV24-1 and TRBJ2-1; possible D gene TRBD2, 5 bases. Germline values: CDR1 KGHDR, CDR2 SFDVKD. V was trimmed by 6 bases and J by 8 bases, leaving 22 bases between them. There are 16 residues in the CDR3. The CDR3 nucleotides read TGTGCCACCAGTAATTCTAGCTTGGGAATGAGTTATGAGCAGTTCTTC. Its protein product is CATSNSSLGMSYEQFF.

Ten or more counts support this clonotype. The rearrangement links TRBV20-1 to TRBJ2-5; D tentatively reads TRBD1 or TRBD2 (6 bases each). V lost 3 bases, J lost 3 bases, and 11 bases lay in between. There are 13 residues in the CDR3. The germline V gene has CDR1 DFQATT and CDR2 SNEGSKA (reference sequence). The CDR3 coding sequence is TGCAGTGCTAGGGTGGGGGGCAAAGAGACCCAGTACTTC. This gives the protein CSARVGGKETQYF.

Ten or more counts support this clonotype. V and J are TRBV19 and TRBJ2-1; no clear D. The CDR3 runs to 14 residues. CDR1 and CDR2 (germline): LNHDA, SQIVND (reference sequence). V lost 6 bases and J lost 4, with 13 bases in between. The CDR3 loop reads CASSINSVYNEQFF. The CDR3 nucleotides are TGTGCCAGTAGCATAAACAGCGTTTACAATGAGCAGTTCTTC.

By share, this clonotype counts as medium-sized. The gene calls are TRBV7-2 and TRBJ2-1; no definite D call. V shed 4 bases and J shed 6 bases, with 13 bases lying between them. Germline CDR1 reads SGHTA; CDR2 reads FQGNSA. There are 14 residues in the CDR3. DNA of the CDR3: TGTGCCAGCAGCTCCCGAAGGGTTGGCAATGAGCAGTTCTTC. Translating it yields CASSSRRVGNEQFF.

This clonotype was counted ten times or more. The rearrangement joins TRBV24-1 to TRBJ2-1, with 13 bases matching TRBD2. CDR1 is KGHDR, CDR2 SFDVKD, per germline. The CDR3 has 16 amino acids. V lost 2 bases and J lost 4; bases outside the gene matches: 1. CDR3 residues: CATSDWTSGRYNEQFF. Written as DNA, the CDR3 is TGTGCCACCAGTGATTGGACTAGCGGGAGATACAATGAGCAGTTCTTC.

This clonotype occurred many times. One end of the junction is discordant with germline, which a read error may explain. The CDR3, as DNA: TGTGCCAGCAGCCGGCGGGAATCTAATCAAAAACTGTTTTTT. Its translation: CASSRRESNQKLFF. The chain carries TRBV12-3 or TRBV12-4 and TRBJ1-4; no reliable D call. The CDR3 has 14 amino acids.

Many counts were recorded for this clonotype. V gene TRBV4-3 combines with J gene TRBJ1-4; D gene ambiguous. The ends were cut back, 2 bases at V and 1 base at J, with 11 bases in the middle. Germline CDR1 LGHNA, CDR2 YSLEER. The CDR3 is made up of 16 amino acids. The CDR3 DNA reads as TGCGCCAGCAGCCAAAGTATGGGTGGAACTAATGAAAAACTGTTTTTT. Its translation is CASSQSMGGTNEKLFF.

This clonotype has a count of ten or more. J is TRBJ2-1 and V is TRBV5-6; 7 nucleotides align to TRBD1. This CDR3 has 15 residues. V shed 4 bases, J shed 4 bases, and the junction held 8 bases outside the gene matches. Germline V gene data show CDR1 as SGHDT and CDR2 as YYEEEE. CDR3 sequence reads: CASSQDRASYNEQFF. CDR3 bases: TGTGCCAGCAGCCAAGACAGGGCCTCATACAATGAGCAGTTCTTC.

This clonotype was counted at least ten times. The CDR3 sequence is CASSEGRGAYNEQFF. The CDR3 DNA reads TGTGCCAGCTCCGAGGGCAGGGGTGCCTACAATGAGCAGTTCTTC. This sequence joins TRBV18 and TRBJ2-1, with a tentative D call TRBD1 (6 bases). CDR1 and CDR2 (germline): KGHSH, LQKENI. V lost 6 bases and J lost 2, with 14 bases in between. There are 15 residues in the CDR3.

This clonotype was observed many times. The chain recombines TRBV20-1 with TRBJ1-5; the match to TRBD1 covers 10 bases. The length of the CDR3 is 14 residues. CDR1 DFQATT and CDR2 SNEGSKA come from the germline V gene (reference sequence). Losses at the gene ends were 6 bases for V and 1 base for J; bases not matched to a gene: 3. In nucleotides, the CDR3 is TGCAGTGCCAAGACAGGGGGCAGCAATCAGCCCCAGCATTTT. Its protein product is CSAKTGGSNQPQHF.

This clonotype was recorded a few times. A read error is possible here, since a much larger clone lies one base away. Written as DNA, the CDR3 is TGCAGCGGCGCCGGGACTAGCTACTACAATGGGCAGTTCTTC. Translating gives CSGAGTSYYNGQFF. The gene calls are TRBV29-1 and TRBJ2-1; 9 positions agree with TRBD2. The CDR3 totals 14 residues. Germline V gives CDR1 SQVTM, CDR2 ANQGSEA.

This clonotype was recorded at least ten times. The chain links TRBV29-1 to TRBJ2-5; D is possibly TRBD1 (6 bases). Germline CDR1 is SQVTM and CDR2 is ANQGSEA. This CDR3 comprises 15 residues. Trimming left V 7 bases short and J 4 bases short, with 22 bases between. CDR3 sequence: CSAPRQAGSGETQYF. The CDR3 region has the DNA TGCAGCGCCCCCAGACAGGCAGGGTCCGGAGAGACCCAGTACTTC.